These T cell receptor beta chains were read from a single sample in a study of cytomegalovirus exposure and HLA in healthy donors. Repertoires were generated with immunoSEQ multiplex PCR, while TCRdb's copy carries only in-frame clones and drops some. This repertoire shows more than 100,000 clones, over 75% found once; its top ten account for nearly 6.5%. The specimen sequenced was PBMCs. Receptors were obtained from a woman aged 18-29 years in good health and CMV-seropositive. The CDR3 runs from the conserved cysteine through the conserved F or W. D genes are given only for firm matches. The size of a clone is reported for some rows only, either as once, few or many, or as a class for expanded clones.

>TRBD1|-|TRBV2|TRBJ2-1
TGTGCCATAGACAGGGGCAATGAGCAGTTCTTC
CAIDRGNEQFF
>-|-|TRBV6-1|TRBJ2-7
TGTGCCAGCCTTTCAGGTTTGACCTACGAGCAGTACTTC
CASLSGLTYEQYF
>-|-|TRBV6-4|TRBJ2-7
TGTGCCAGCAGTCCCCACCTGCAAGGAGCCGACGAGCAGTACTTC
CASSPHLQGADEQYF
>-|-|TRBV13|TRBJ2-7
TGTGCCAGCAGCCCTGGACTAGGGGGCTACGAGCAGTACTTC
CASSPGLGGYEQYF
>-|-|TRBV27|TRBJ1-2
TGTGCCAGCAGTTTACACAGGGCTTTAAATGGCTACACCTTC
CASSLHRALNGYTF
>TRBD1|-|TRBV5-1|TRBJ1-1
TGCGCCAGCAGCGGGGACAGGGGGATGGTCGCTGAAGCTTTCTTT
CASSGDRGMVAEAFF
>-|-|TRBV4-1|TRBJ2-5
TGCGCCAGCAGCCTAAACGGGTACCAAGAGACCCAGTACTTC
CASSLNGYQETQYF
>-|-|TRBV27|TRBJ1-1
TGTGCCAGCAGTTTCGGGACACCTAACACTGAAGCTTTCTTT
CASSFGTPNTEAFF
>-|-|TRBV5-4|TRBJ2-2
TGTGCCAGCAGCTTGGGGGCATCTTTTAACACCGGGGAGCTGTTTTTT
CASSLGASFNTGELFF
>TRBD2|-|TRBV11-2|TRBJ2-7
TGTGCCAGCAGCTTAGGGCTAGCGGGGGGCTACGAGCAGTACTTC
CASSLGLAGGYEQYF
>TRBD2|-|TRBV9|TRBJ2-1
TGTGCCAGCAGCGCAGGACTAGCGGGGCACAATGAGCAGTTCTTC
CASSAGLAGHNEQFF
>-|-|TRBV4-1|TRBJ1-1
TGCGCCAGCAGCCGGTATCGACAGGACGGCCCTGAAGCTTTCTTT
CASSRYRQDGPEAFF
>TRBD1|-|TRBV5-1|TRBJ1-6
TGCGCCAGCAGCTTGGGGGACAGGGATAATTCACCCCTCCACTTT
CASSLGDRDNSPLHF
>TRBD2|-|TRBV2|TRBJ2-7
TGTGCCAGCAGCCCGCGGGGGTCCCAAGACGAGCAGTACTTC
CASSPRGSQDEQYF
>TRBD1|-|TRBV11-3|TRBJ2-1
TGTGCCAGCAGCACCCGATCAGGGGGCAGCTCCTACAATGAGCAGTTCTTC
CASSTRSGGSSYNEQFF
>-|once|TRBV11-3|TRBJ1-4
TGTGCCAGCAGCTTAGATCAGGGGCCGGAGGAAAAACTGTTTTTT
CASSLDQGPEEKLFF
>TRBD1|-|TRBV4-1|TRBJ2-2
TGCGCCAGCAGCCCGGGACAGGGGAAGCACGGCGGGGAGCTGTTTTTT
CASSPGQGKHGGELFF
>-|-|TRBV5-6|TRBJ2-3
TGTGCCAGCAGCTTGGCCGCACAGCGGACCAGCACAGATACGCAGTATTTT
CASSLAAQRTSTDTQYF
>-|-|TRBV5-6|TRBJ2-4
TGTGCCAGCAGCGGCCTGGGGGCGCTCGAAAACATTCAGTACTTC
CASSGLGALENIQYF
>TRBD1|-|TRBV4-3|TRBJ2-1
TGCGCCAGCAGCCAAGGACAGGGGTTCGGTGAGCAGTTCTTC
CASSQGQGFGEQFF
>-|once|TRBV7-9|TRBJ1-2
TGTGCCAGCAGCTTAGCGCCGGGTAAGGACTATGGCTACACCTTC
CASSLAPGKDYGYTF
>TRBD1|-|TRBV7-9|TRBJ1-3
TGTGCCAGCAGCCGAGGGGGCACTGGAAACACCATATATTTT
CASSRGGTGNTIYF
>TRBD2|-|TRBV6-1|TRBJ2-5
TGTGCCAGCAGTGAAGCCTACGGGGGGTTACGAGAGACCCAGTACTTC
CASSEAYGGLRETQYF
>-|-|TRBV18|TRBJ1-3
TGTGCCAGCTCACCTCGGCAGGGCTGGGGAAACACCATATATTTT
CASSPRQGWGNTIYF
>TRBD1|-|TRBV7-3|TRBJ2-7
TGTGCCAGCAGCGCAGGACAGGGTAAAATCCACGAGCAGTACTTC
CASSAGQGKIHEQYF
>-|-|TRBV19|TRBJ1-5
TGTGCCAGTATCTATACCGGGACAACCTTTAATCAGCCCCAGCATTTT
CASIYTGTTFNQPQHF
>TRBD1|-|TRBV6-1|TRBJ1-5
TGTGCCAGCAGTGAATTATCCGGCAGGGGGCGCGTGGGAGGTAGCAATCAGCCCCAGCATTTT
CASSELSGRGRVGGSNQPQHF
>-|-|TRBV12-5|TRBJ1-1
TGTGCTAGTGGTTTAGGGGAAATGAACACTGAAGCTTTCTTT
CASGLGEMNTEAFF
>TRBD1|once|TRBV5-4|TRBJ2-5
TGTGCCAGCAGCTTGCGGACAGGGCCGGGGGAGACCCAGTACTTC
CASSLRTGPGETQYF
>TRBD2|once|TRBV28|TRBJ2-4
TGTGCCAGCAGTCGACTAGCTGATTGGGGTAAAAACATTCAGTACTTC
CASSRLADWGKNIQYF
>-|-|TRBV6-1|TRBJ2-7
TGTGCCAGCAGTCCCCAGGGTTACGAGCAGTACTTC
CASSPQGYEQYF
>-|-|TRBV13|TRBJ1-3
TGTGCCAGCAGCACCCGGGGCCCGGGACTTGACACCATATATTTT
CASSTRGPGLDTIYF
>-|-|TRBV4-1|TRBJ1-2
TGCGCCAGCAGCCAAGATAGCCAGGGAAATGCTGGCTACACCTTC
CASSQDSQGNAGYTF
>-|-|TRBV11-3|TRBJ2-1
TGTGCCAGCAGCCCTAGCTATGGTGAGCAGTTCTTC
CASSPSYGEQFF
>TRBD1|-|TRBV6-5|TRBJ2-4
TGTGCCAGCTGGGACAGACTAGCCAAAAACATTCAGTACTTC
CASWDRLAKNIQYF
>-|-|TRBV7-9|TRBJ1-3
TGTGCCAGCAGCTTAGCAACTGGTCTTGGAAACACCATATATTTT
CASSLATGLGNTIYF
>TRBD2|-|TRBV7-9|TRBJ2-3
TGTGCCAGCAGCTTACAGAGCGGGGTGACCACAGATACGCAGTATTTT
CASSLQSGVTTDTQYF
>-|once|TRBV4-1|TRBJ1-5
TGCGCCAGCAGCCAAGGAGGAGGAGGGGGGGTCCATCAGCCCCAGCATTTT
CASSQGGGGGVHQPQHF
>TRBD1|-|TRBV6-5|TRBJ2-4
TGTGCCAGCAGTTCACCTGGGACAGGGGTCATTCAGTACTTC
CASSSPGTGVIQYF
>-|once|TRBV5-8|TRBJ2-2
TGTGCCAGCAGCCTCGGGGTCCTCACCGGGGAGCTGTTTTTT
CASSLGVLTGELFF
>TRBD1|-|TRBV30|TRBJ2-7
TGTGCCTGGAAACCGGGACAGGGGCACTACGAGCAGTACTTC
CAWKPGQGHYEQYF
>-|few|TRBV4-3|TRBJ2-3
TGCGCCAGCAGCCAAGACGCAGGAGGTAGCACAGATACGCAGTATTTT
CASSQDAGGSTDTQYF
>TRBD1|-|TRBV2|TRBJ1-5
TGTGCCAGCAGTGAGGGTCGCAGGGGGCGCCGACAGCCCCAGCATTTT
CASSEGRRGRRQPQHF
>TRBD2|-|TRBV30|TRBJ2-3
TGTGCCTGGAGTGTCGGGAGGTCTCTAGCGGGAGTCACTAGGTTTTTAGATACGCAGTATTTT
CAWSVGRSLAGVTRFLDTQYF
>TRBD1|once|TRBV28|TRBJ1-2
TGTGCCAGCCGGACAGGGGGAAACTATGGCTACACCTTC
CASRTGGNYGYTF
>-|-|TRBV18|TRBJ2-2
TGTGCCAGCTCATGGGGCCAGTTGTCAAACACCGGGGAGCTGTTTTTT
CASSWGQLSNTGELFF
>-|-|TRBV13|TRBJ1-1
TGTGCCAGCAGCTTTGCGGGGGCCGTGAACACTGAAGCTTTCTTT
CASSFAGAVNTEAFF
>-|-|TRBV27|TRBJ1-1
TGTGCCAGCAGTGTACAGGGATATACTGAAGCTTTCTTT
CASSVQGYTEAFF
>TRBD1|few|TRBV4-2|TRBJ1-1
TGTGCCAGCAGCCCCTTGGACAGGCGGAACACTGAAGCTTTCTTT
CASSPLDRRNTEAFF
>-|many|TRBV5-6|TRBJ1-6
TGTGCCAGCAGCTTGCAGGCAGGCGAAATTAATTCACCCCTCCACTTT
CASSLQAGEINSPLHF
>-|few|TRBV7-2|TRBJ1-5
TGTGCCAGCAGCATACTAATCGGCAATCAGCCCCAGCATTTT
CASSILIGNQPQHF
>TRBD1|-|TRBV11-2|TRBJ2-7
TGTGCCAGCAGTCCGGGACAGGTCGCCTACGAGCAGTACTTC
CASSPGQVAYEQYF
>-|-|TRBV11-3|TRBJ1-2
TGTGCCTTAGAGAGGGGGGGCTACACCTTC
CALERGGYTF
>-|-|TRBV7-8|TRBJ2-1
TGTGCCAGCAGCTCGACACGGATCTCCTACAATGAGCAGTTCTTC
CASSSTRISYNEQFF
>-|-|TRBV18|TRBJ1-3
TGTGCCAGCTCACCACCGGGCTCCCCCTCTGGAAACACCATATATTTT
CASSPPGSPSGNTIYF
>-|few|TRBV27|TRBJ1-6
TGTGCCAGCAGTTTTGGAGGATCACCCCTCCACTTT
CASSFGGSPLHF
>-|-|TRBV11-2|TRBJ1-6
TGTGCCAGCAGCTTAAGGCGGTTCGGATCACCCCTCCACTTT
CASSLRRFGSPLHF
>-|-|TRBV14|TRBJ1-1
TGTGCCAGCAGCCAAGTTCGAGGGAACACTGAAGCTTTCTTT
CASSQVRGNTEAFF
>TRBD2|-|TRBV7-3|TRBJ2-1
TGTGCCAGCAGCTTAGCTAGCGGGAGGGGTGAGCAGTTCTTC
CASSLASGRGEQFF